What follows describes a single T cell receptor (beta chain). This sample is part of a study of shared clonotypes between healthy human individuals. V gave up 1 base and J gave up 5 bases; unmatched junction bases: 20. There are 20 residues in the CDR3. Germline lookup yields CDR1 SGHTS and CDR2 YDEGEE. The table came from immunoSEQ multiplex PCR; TCRdb's copy has only in-frame clones and leaves some out. The sample shows approximately 1,500,000 clones, around 97% of them seen only once. This chain links TRBV5-8 with TRBJ2-5; 10 positions match TRBD2. Sequencing input: naive CD4+ T cells sorted from blood. Subset noted: CD45RA+ positively selected. This clonotype originated in a man between 25 and 39 years old in good health. The CDR3 region is CASSLRLFLAGVGGMETQYF. The CDR3 coding sequence is TGTGCCAGCAGCTTGCGACTGTTCCTAGCGGGAGTTGGTGGAATGGAGACCCAGTACTTC.